This TCR beta chain was sequenced for a study of post-analysis software for immune sequencing data. Across the whole study: As for disease course, relapsing-remitting, secondary progressive and progressive-relapsing multiple sclerosis were all included. Study observations and caveats: Included in a set of five TRBV segments more frequent in patients than controls were TRBV5-6, TRBV5-1 and TRBV20-1. Samples made in the same batch grouped tightly together by F measure.

Deletions cut 8 bases from V and 6 bases from J, with 13 bases between. CDR1 is MDHEN and CDR2 is SYDVKM in the germline V gene. CDR3 length equals 12 residues. With regard to this clonotype: Its antigen is currently unknown.

TCR beta libraries were prepared from cDNA with unique molecular identifiers. TCRdb re-called the PCR reads through MiXCR, storing one row per CDR3 protein. In the table there are about 460,000 distinct CDR3 sequences, around 40% of which are singletons. The sequenced sample was blood. This chain connects TRBV28 to TRBJ1-1; no clear D gene. The source of this sequence is a girl under 18 with multiple sclerosis. CDR3 nucleotide sequence: TGTGCCAGCGCCTTGTTGAGGGCTGAAGCTTTCTTT. This sequence encodes CASALLRAEAFF.